The entry below describes one T cell receptor (beta chain). This receptor's antigen is unknown. It has no much larger one-base neighbor in the sample; base qualities were not kept. All of the isolated RNA was reverse transcribed with the High Capacity cDNA Reverse Transcription Kit, so expressed TCRB transcripts were sequenced. Deep immunoSEQ sequencing was performed on naive, central memory and regulatory T cell samples, with an average of about 3.57 million total reads per sample. Sorted cells were lysed in RLT buffer, and RNA was extracted using DNase-treated RNeasy Micro or Mini kits according to cell number. To prevent cross-contamination, each cell subset was processed individually, whereas patient and healthy donor samples were processed jointly. The immunoSEQ multiplex PCR was used to amplify TCRB sequences from cDNA, generating 87-bp fragments that spanned the CDR3 region. Sequencing of the amplicons was done on the Illumina HiSeq platform. As for the authors' bioinformatics: PCR bias was computationally corrected using synthetic template baselines, reads within Hamming distance 2 were collapsed, and singletons that could not be merged were discarded. By aligning reads against IMGT, V, D and J genes, CDR3 length, and insertions or deletions at six rearrangement sites were assigned. Within each subset, clonotype counts were normalized to sorted cell number, and only after that were true diversity and Gini coefficients computed with the tcR R package. The overlap coefficient, calculated on TCRB nucleotide sequences, was used to measure repertoire sharing. As a proxy for the pre-selection repertoire, out-of-frame TCRB sequences from naive cells were analyzed. This is the immuneACCESS table as TCRdb keeps it, with only in-frame sequences that have V and J called. A part of the clones is gone; compared with another copy, unresolved V genes explain less than half, and the rest is unexplained. V, J and clone size derive from that table, while D and trimming were established from the DNA sequence. The sample profile shows 600,000 to 700,000 clones; 12% of them were found once. The ten largest account for more than 0.1% of the sample.

A single peripheral blood draw of 90 to 150 mL on average was collected from each donor into heparinised tubes. A BD FACSAria II and a panel including CD45RO, CCR7, CD25, CD127, CD95 and CD27 were used to sort naive, central memory, regulatory and stem cell-like memory CD4+ T cells. Purity was above 95% for every sorted population. PBMCs were isolated immediately by Lymphoprep density gradient centrifugation and stained directly without culture. So that batch effects would be minimized, each experiment stained and sorted samples in pairs, pairing one healthy donor with one patient. The data are from a study of beta chain features in type 1 diabetes (dated by TCRdb to about 2018). Study-wide context: Mean age, gender distribution, total cell number and subset yield did not differ between patients and healthy donors. The study compared TCRB repertoires of sorted circulating CD4+ T cell subsets between recently diagnosed type 1 diabetes patients and matched healthy donors. Regulatory and stem cell-like memory subsets were isolated from only 8 patients and roughly eight healthy donors, whereas naive and central memory subsets came from all 28 donors. A total of about 110 million sorted cells were examined across all samples, and the number of cells per subset was strongly correlated with RNA yield.

The trim is 5 bases for V and 4 bases for J, with a gap of 14 bases between the germline ends. Taken from the germline V gene, the CDR1 and CDR2 loops are SGHTA and FQGNSA. The CDR3 has 14 amino acids, counting the end cysteine and phenylalanine. Only the CDR3 region is kept as DNA, spanning 42 bases read in frame from base 1. General conclusions and limits of the study: PCR may preferentially amplify shorter templates, but because patient and control samples were amplified and corrected together, any resulting skew would affect both groups equally. Naive, central memory and regulatory TCRB repertoires appeared more similar among patients than among healthy donors. Fewer insertions and more nucleotide deletions at VDJ recombination sites were observed in patients with type 1 diabetes, implying thymic rearrangement abnormalities. Because small numbers of individuals were included in the HLA sub-analyses, any influence of HLA type on TCRB rearrangement was left unresolved. Sequencing cDNA rather than genomic DNA could over-represent highly expressing activated cells, although activation and CD3 levels did not differ between groups. Type 1 diabetes patients showed a moderate but significant shortening of TCRB CDR3 length in all four CD4+ subsets.

The chain was built from TRBV7-2 and TRBJ2-5; the D assignment is uncertain and may be TRBD1 or TRBD2, with 6 bases supporting each. The origin of this receptor is a man aged 25 to 40 with type 1 diabetes. The sequencing sample was made of naive CD4+ T cells from blood. Sample cell subset or site, as interpreted from the label and publication: true naive CD4+ T cells. The DNA sequence is as follows: TGTGCCAGCAGCCCTGGCAGGGGAGGAGAGACCCAGTACTTC. The translation is CASSPGRGGETQYF.